The 32 T cell receptor beta chains presented below share a single source sample, sequenced in a study of brain T cells in children with intractable seizures. Libraries were prepared by immunoSEQ multiplex PCR; TCRdb keeps only in-frame clonotypes and omits some of them. The sample holds roughly 120,000 clones, roughly 92% seen once. The specimen comprised peripheral blood, sampled at surgery. The receptors originated from a boy less than two years old with hemimegalencephaly and intractable seizures.

The gene calls are TRBV24-1 and TRBJ1-1, with D maybe TRBD1 (5 bases). This CDR3 has 17 residues. Looked up from germline, CDR1 is KGHDR and CDR2 is SFDVKD. V shed 4 bases and J shed 2 bases, with 19 bases lying between them. The CDR3 region has the DNA TGTGCCACCAGTGACCCCCGGGGCCCCCAGGGAAACACTGAAGCTTTCTTT. Residues: CATSDPRGPQGNTEAFF.

The CDR3 DNA reads TGTGCCAGCAGCCGTAAGGAGACGGCCTACGAGCAGTACTTC. It is translated as CASSRKETAYEQYF. The genes are TRBV5-4 and TRBJ2-7, with no clear D. The CDR3 length is 14 residues. The V gene's germline CDR1 is SGHNT and CDR2 YYREEE (reference sequence). Trimming removed 4 bases from V and 2 bases from J, with 13 bases in between.

CDR3 in DNA: TGTGCCACGCAAACGAGGTCTTCGGAGACCCAGTACTTC. Translation: CATQTRSSETQYF. The V call is TRBV15, the J call TRBJ2-5; D is undetermined. The CDR3 runs to 13 residues. CDR1 is LNHNV, CDR2 YYDKDF, per germline (reference sequence). The ends were cut back, 9 bases at V and 5 bases at J, with 16 bases in the middle.

The V and J genes are TRBV19 and TRBJ1-2, with 9 bases aligning to TRBD1. The V and J ends lost 1 base and 2 bases, in that order; junction bases with no gene match: 2. CDR1 and CDR2 (germline): LNHDA, SQIVND (reference sequence). The CDR3 is made up of 15 amino acids. CDR3 in amino acids: CASSIVGTGNYGYTF. As DNA, the CDR3 is TGTGCCAGTAGTATAGTGGGGACAGGGAACTATGGCTACACCTTC.

The chain joins TRBV4-1 to TRBJ2-1, with D perhaps matching TRBD2 (5 bases). Germline V gene data show CDR1 as MGHRA and CDR2 as YSYEKL. Trimming shortened V by 0 bases and J by 12 bases, and 12 bases separated the two germline ends. This CDR3 has 13 amino acids. The CDR3 DNA reads TGCGCCAGCAGCCAAGAGTCGGGGTGGGGGCAGTTCTTC. Protein product: CASSQESGWGQFF.

This sequence joins TRBV7-6 and TRBJ2-7; TRBD2 matches 7 bases. The V gene end was trimmed by 0 bases and the J gene end by 7 bases; junction bases not matched to a gene: 12. Germline V CDR1 and CDR2: SGHVS, FNYEAQ. This CDR3 region has 16 residues. The CDR3 DNA reads TGTGCCAGCAGCTTAGCTTGGACGGGTCCGGGGGGTGAGCAGTACTTC. This codes for CASSLAWTGPGGEQYF.

V usage is TRBV11-2 and J usage is TRBJ2-1, with TRBD1 matching 8 bases. Losses at the gene ends were 3 bases for V and 4 bases for J; bases not matched to a gene: 8. The V gene's germline CDR1 is SGHAT and CDR2 FQNNGV. CDR3 length equals 16 residues. DNA of the CDR3: TGTGCCAGCAGCTTTTTGGACAGGGCCTTTTACAATGAGCAGTTCTTC. Residues: CASSFLDRAFYNEQFF.

The genes are TRBV4-2 and TRBJ1-5; D is perhaps TRBD1 (5 bases). V was trimmed by 1 base and J by 0 bases, leaving 19 bases between them. This CDR3 region has 19 residues. Germline V CDR1 and CDR2: LGHNA, YNFKEQ. CDR3 bases: TGTGCCAGCAGCCAAGTCACCCCCGGCCGGGGGTATAGCAATCAGCCCCAGCATTTT. Translated, it gives CASSQVTPGRGYSNQPQHF.

This rearrangement joins TRBV9 to TRBJ1-2, with D possibly matching TRBD1 (6 bases). The V and J ends lost 2 bases and 8 bases respectively, with 16 bases between them. CDR1 and CDR2 (germline): SGDLS, YYNGEE. The CDR3 extends over 14 amino acids. The CDR3 is CASSVTGKLQGYTF. DNA for the CDR3: TGTGCCAGCAGCGTGACAGGAAAACTTCAAGGCTACACCTTC.

V is TRBV3-1 (or the pseudogene TRBV3-2) and J is TRBJ1-4, with D possibly being TRBD1 (5 bases). The V and J ends lost 7 bases and 2 bases respectively, with 23 bases between them. CDR3 size: 18 residues. The germline CDR1 and CDR2 sequences are LGHDT and YNNKEL (reference sequence). The CDR3 nucleotides read TGTGCCAGCACCCCCGGGACCGACAACTTGGGGACTAATGAAAAACTGTTTTTT. The encoded protein is CASTPGTDNLGTNEKLFF.

The chain recombines TRBV20-1 with TRBJ2-4; 9 nucleotides line up with TRBD2. This CDR3 has 17 amino acids. Trimming cost V 3 bases and J 2 bases; bases outside gene matches: 11. Germline-derived CDR1 and CDR2 are DFQATT and SNEGSKA (reference sequence). This CDR3 reads CSASRLAGRQTKNIQYF. CDR3 coding DNA: TGCAGTGCTAGTCGGCTAGCGGGACGCCAAACCAAAAACATTCAGTACTTC.

Concerning this clone: The junction shows a germline mismatch at one end, possibly a read error. This sequence joins TRBV11-3 and TRBJ2-1, with a tentative D call TRBD2 (5 bases). CDR3 length equals 14 residues. Germline assignment: CDR1 SGHNT and CDR2 YENEEA. CDR3: CASSAGGSYNEQFF. The CDR3 coding sequence is TGTGCTAGCAGCGCGGGCGGCTCCTACAATGAGCAGTTCTTC.

The genes are TRBV21-1 and TRBJ1-1; TRBD1, as called in the table, went unchecked against the DNA. TRBV21-1 is deemed a pseudogene. This CDR3 has 14 residues. CDR3 sequence: CASSNGQLNTEAFF. The CDR3 coding sequence is TGTGCCAGCAGCAACGGACAGCTGAACACTGAAGCTTTCTTT.

The chain links TRBV2 to TRBJ2-2; no reliable D call. Trimming left V 8 bases short and J 6 bases short, with 13 bases between. CDR1 is SNHLY and CDR2 is FYNNEI in the germline V gene. There are 13 residues in the CDR3. CDR3 protein: CASRPGRSGELFF. CDR3 bases: TGTGCCAGCCGCCCGGGCAGGTCCGGGGAGCTGTTTTTT. Full variable domain (outside the CDR3, taken from reference TRBV2 and TRBJ2-2): EPEVTQTPSHQVTQMGQEVILRCVPISNHLYFYWYRQILGQKVEFLVSFYNNEISEKSEIFDDQFSVERPDGSNFTLKIRSTKLEDSAMYFCASRPGRSGELFFGEGSRLTVL.

The J gene is TRBJ2-5, the V gene TRBV2; no reliable D call. This CDR3 spans 11 amino acids. Trimming cost V 5 bases and J 2 bases, with 3 bases left between them. The V gene's germline CDR1 is SNHLY and CDR2 FYNNEI. The CDR3 coding sequence is TGTGCCAGCAGTTCGCAAGAGACCCAGTACTTC. Protein sequence: CASSSQETQYF.

The CDR3 sequence is CAISAGGRGNYEQYF. The DNA of the CDR3 is TGTGCCATCAGTGCGGGCGGGAGAGGAAACTACGAGCAGTACTTC. J is TRBJ2-7 and V is TRBV10-3; 7 bases are shared with TRBD2. With V trimmed by 4 bases and J by 3 bases, 9 bases remained unmatched. The CDR3 length is 15 residues. CDR1 and CDR2 from the germline V gene are ENHRY and SYGVKD.

J is TRBJ2-7 and V is TRBV9, with D tentatively TRBD1 (5 bases). The CDR3 loop spans 14 amino acids. CDR1 is SGDLS, CDR2 YYNGEE, per germline. The ends were cut back, 2 bases at V and 1 base at J, with 10 bases in the middle. CDR3 bases: TGTGCCAGCAGCGTGGGGCTGGCTTCCTACGAGCAGTACTTC. This sequence encodes CASSVGLASYEQYF.

This chain connects TRBV7-6 to TRBJ2-7; D possibly corresponds to TRBD2 (6 bases). The CDR3 is 16 amino acids. V gave up 6 bases and J gave up 3 bases, with 21 bases separating them. Germline CDR1 and CDR2: SGHVS and FNYEAQ. The CDR3 is CASSARGVRMNYEQYF. The CDR3 coding sequence is TGTGCCAGCAGTGCGCGGGGCGTAAGAATGAACTACGAGCAGTACTTC.

CDR3 bases: TGTGCCAGCAGTGAAGGATCCCACCACACAGATACGCAGTATTTT. This sequence encodes CASSEGSHHTDTQYF. The rearrangement links TRBV6-1 to TRBJ2-3; D unclear. Trimming took off 1 base at V and 2 bases at J, with 10 bases between the two ends. Germline CDR1 is MNHNS and CDR2 is SASEGT. The CDR3 is made up of 15 amino acids.

The rearrangement links TRBV9 to TRBJ2-3; the D is unclear. The V end was cut by 4 bases, the J end by 2 bases, with 17 bases between. Germline lookup yields CDR1 SGDLS and CDR2 YYNGEE. The CDR3 loop spans 16 amino acids. The CDR3 DNA follows: TGTGCCAGCAGCCCACGGACCACTATTGCCACAGATACGCAGTATTTT. Translated: CASSPRTTIATDTQYF. The whole variable domain, filled in from reference TRBV9 and TRBJ2-3, reads DSGVTQTPKHLITATGQRVTLRCSPRSGDLSVYWYQQSLDQGLQFLIQYYNGEERAKGNILERFSAQQFPDLHSELNLSSLELGDSALYFCASSPRTTIATDTQYFGPGTRLTVL.

J is TRBJ2-1 and V is TRBV15, with D possibly TRBD2 on 6 matching bases. Germline CDR1 reads LNHNV; CDR2 reads YYDKDF (reference sequence). V lost 1 base, J lost 0 bases, and 16 bases lay in between. CDR3 size: 18 residues. The CDR3 sequence is CATSRGGPRGNSYNEQFF. The CDR3 DNA reads TGTGCCACCAGCAGAGGGGGCCCCCGGGGGAACTCCTACAATGAGCAGTTCTTC.

In nucleotides, the CDR3 is TGTGCCAGCAGTGAAGGGGGTAGTTGGGGAGGAGAGACCCAGTACTTC. It specifies CASSEGGSWGGETQYF. The rearrangement links TRBV6-1 to TRBJ2-5; D is possibly TRBD2 (6 bases). Germline assignment: CDR1 MNHNS and CDR2 SASEGT. This CDR3 region has 16 residues. Between the trimmed V and J ends, which lost 1 base and 4 bases, there was a span of 16 bases.

The chain joins TRBV19 to TRBJ2-5, with D perhaps matching TRBD1 or TRBD2 (5 bases each). Germline values: CDR1 LNHDA, CDR2 SQIVND (reference sequence). The CDR3 totals 14 residues. The V end lost 2 bases, the J end lost 2 bases, and 9 bases lay between the germline ends. The CDR3 coding sequence is TGTGCCAGTAGTATATCTGGGGGACAAGAGACCCAGTACTTC. Its translation: CASSISGGQETQYF.

V usage is TRBV11-2 and J usage is TRBJ1-5, with no clear D. The CDR3 is 13 residues long. Trimming pared 5 bases from V and 5 bases from J, leaving 10 bases between. Germline V gene lookup returns CDR1 SGHAT and CDR2 FQNNGV. CDR3 amino acids: CASSQMGYQPQHF. As DNA, the CDR3 is TGTGCCAGCAGCCAGATGGGGTATCAGCCCCAGCATTTT.

The chain's CDR3 is CASSPRGPNTEAFF. The CDR3 region has the DNA TGTGCCAGCTCCCCGAGGGGACCGAACACTGAAGCTTTCTTT. The chain uses TRBV18 and TRBJ1-1, with a tentative D call TRBD1 (5 bases). V shed 6 bases and J shed 1 base, with 12 bases lying between them. The CDR3 sequence is 14 residues long. Germline V gene data show CDR1 as KGHSH and CDR2 as LQKENI.

The rearrangement links TRBV25-1 to TRBJ2-1; a weak D match, TRBD1 (5 bases). Trimming took 1 base from V and 8 from J, leaving 18 bases between them. Germline V CDR1 and CDR2: MGHDK, SYGVNS. This CDR3 region has 16 residues. The CDR3 is CASSELSQGGRDEQFF. The CDR3 DNA follows: TGTGCCAGCAGTGAATTAAGTCAGGGTGGTAGAGATGAGCAGTTCTTC.

The chain recombines TRBV7-2 with TRBJ1-3; D possibly corresponds to TRBD1 (6 bases). Trimming removed 1 base at V and 2 bases at J, with 15 bases between. The CDR3 consists of 17 residues. Germline V gene data show CDR1 as SGHTA and CDR2 as FQGNSA. Here the CDR3 DNA reads TGTGCCAGCAGCTTAGTCGGGGACGGGGGGCCTGGAAACACCATATATTTT. It translates to CASSLVGDGGPGNTIYF.

Concerning this clone itself: An end of the junction differs from the germline gene, which may be a read error. This rearrangement joins TRBV19 to TRBJ2-7; maybe TRBD2 (5 bases). The CDR3 sequence is 13 residues long. Germline V gene data show CDR1 as LNHDA and CDR2 as SQIVND (reference sequence). CDR3 nucleotide sequence: TGTGCCACTAGTAGAGGGATGATCTACGAGCAGTACTTC. Residues: CATSRGMIYEQYF.

This chain uses TRBV14 with TRBJ1-3; TRBD1 agrees at 7 bases. The CDR3 covers 14 residues. Germline CDR1 is SGHDN and CDR2 is FVKESK. V lost 1 base to trimming and J lost 5 bases; unmatched junction nucleotides: 2. CDR3 amino acids: CASSQVTGRNTIYF. CDR3 coding DNA: TGTGCCAGCAGCCAAGTGACAGGGAGAAACACCATATATTTT.

The V gene is TRBV6-5, the J gene TRBJ2-3; D call uncertain. CDR1 and CDR2 from the germline V gene are MNHEY and SVGAGI. V lost 0 bases and J 0 bases, leaving 4 bases between the germline ends. This CDR3 spans 14 amino acids. The CDR3 loop reads CASSYSSSTDTQYF. The CDR3 nucleotides read TGTGCCAGCAGTTACTCGTCAAGCACAGATACGCAGTATTTT.

This chain joins TRBV14 and TRBJ1-3; D remains ambiguous. Germline assignment: CDR1 SGHDN and CDR2 FVKESK. The germline V and J ends were trimmed by 4 bases and 0 bases, with 19 bases remaining between them. The length of the CDR3 is 18 residues. In DNA, the CDR3 is TGTGCCAGCAGCCTAATACCGGGCAGTCCATTCTCTGGAAACACCATATATTTT. Protein sequence: CASSLIPGSPFSGNTIYF.

V gene TRBV5-1 combines with J gene TRBJ1-3; D gene uncertain. Germline CDR1 reads SGHRS; CDR2 reads YFSETQ. V gave up 0 bases and J gave up 2 bases, with 6 bases separating them. The CDR3 covers 14 residues. The CDR3, as DNA: TGCGCCAGCAGCTTGGGAGGGACTGGAAACACCATATATTTT. Translation gives CASSLGGTGNTIYF.